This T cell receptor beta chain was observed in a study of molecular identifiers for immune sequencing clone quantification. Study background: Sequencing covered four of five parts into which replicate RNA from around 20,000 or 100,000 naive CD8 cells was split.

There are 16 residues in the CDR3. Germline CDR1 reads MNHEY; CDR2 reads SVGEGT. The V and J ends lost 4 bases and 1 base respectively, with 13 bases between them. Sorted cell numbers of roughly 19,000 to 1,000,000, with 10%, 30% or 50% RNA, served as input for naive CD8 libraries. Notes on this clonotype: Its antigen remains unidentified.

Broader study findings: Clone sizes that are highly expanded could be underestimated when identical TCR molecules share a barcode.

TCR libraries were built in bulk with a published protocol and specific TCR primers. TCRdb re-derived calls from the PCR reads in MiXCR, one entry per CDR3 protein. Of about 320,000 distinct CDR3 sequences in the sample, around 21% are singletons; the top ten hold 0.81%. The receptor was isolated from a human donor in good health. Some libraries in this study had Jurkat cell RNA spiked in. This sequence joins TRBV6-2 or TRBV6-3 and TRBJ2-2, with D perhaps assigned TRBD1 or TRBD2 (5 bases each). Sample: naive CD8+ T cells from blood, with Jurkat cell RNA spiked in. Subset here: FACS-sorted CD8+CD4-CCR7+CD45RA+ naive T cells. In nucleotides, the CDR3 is TGTGCCAGCAGTTCTTCCGGGACGGTGAACACCGGGGAGCTGTTTTTT. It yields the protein CASSSSGTVNTGELFF.